The subject of this entry is one T cell receptor (beta chain). Profiled with immunoSEQ multiplex PCR; TCRdb holds only in-frame clones, not every one. The data show about 150,000 clones, 90% to 95% seen once. This specimen comes from a study of control samples from healthy donors and cancer patients. Germline V lookup: CDR1 SGHDT, CDR2 YYEEEE. V dropped 7 bases and J dropped 3 bases, with 11 bases sitting between them. This CDR3 has 13 residues. The chain couples TRBV5-6 to TRBJ1-3, with D uncertain. The clonotype was recovered from a man aged 55-75 years with colorectal cancer. Sequences were obtained from PBMCs. The CDR3: CASQWLDGNTIYF. CDR3 nucleotide sequence: TGTGCCAGCCAATGGCTTGATGGAAACACCATATATTTT.